This T cell receptor (beta chain) was recorded in a study of blood T cell repertoires in COVID-19. For the study at large: The study drew acute and convalescent COVID-19 samples from the United States, Italy and Spain. PBMCs, B-cell-depleted T cells, or T cells were the source of the cDNA or gDNA that made up the material.

Methods used by the authors: Quantification of nucleated cells was approximated via reference gene primer amplification. Only in-frame clones appear in the TCRdb table, and some are missing; sequencing was by immunoSEQ multiplex PCR. V, J and clone size are taken as reported in that table, and D and trimming were inferred from the DNA itself. The table has 100,000 to 150,000 clones, 80% seen once. Trimming pared 5 bases from V and 3 bases from J, leaving 19 bases between. The length of the CDR3 is 17 residues. Germline lookup yields CDR1 SGHAT and CDR2 FQNNGV. This clone has a handful of counts. The clonotype was recovered from a man in his fifties or sixties with active or convalescent COVID-19. The chain couples TRBV11-2 to TRBJ2-2; weak D call: TRBD1 (7 bases). Sequencing was carried out using peripheral blood. CDR3 nucleotide sequence: TGTGCCAGCAGCCCAGGGGGGTGGGAGGTTCACACCGGGGAGCTGTTTTTT. Protein product: CASSPGGWEVHTGELFF.